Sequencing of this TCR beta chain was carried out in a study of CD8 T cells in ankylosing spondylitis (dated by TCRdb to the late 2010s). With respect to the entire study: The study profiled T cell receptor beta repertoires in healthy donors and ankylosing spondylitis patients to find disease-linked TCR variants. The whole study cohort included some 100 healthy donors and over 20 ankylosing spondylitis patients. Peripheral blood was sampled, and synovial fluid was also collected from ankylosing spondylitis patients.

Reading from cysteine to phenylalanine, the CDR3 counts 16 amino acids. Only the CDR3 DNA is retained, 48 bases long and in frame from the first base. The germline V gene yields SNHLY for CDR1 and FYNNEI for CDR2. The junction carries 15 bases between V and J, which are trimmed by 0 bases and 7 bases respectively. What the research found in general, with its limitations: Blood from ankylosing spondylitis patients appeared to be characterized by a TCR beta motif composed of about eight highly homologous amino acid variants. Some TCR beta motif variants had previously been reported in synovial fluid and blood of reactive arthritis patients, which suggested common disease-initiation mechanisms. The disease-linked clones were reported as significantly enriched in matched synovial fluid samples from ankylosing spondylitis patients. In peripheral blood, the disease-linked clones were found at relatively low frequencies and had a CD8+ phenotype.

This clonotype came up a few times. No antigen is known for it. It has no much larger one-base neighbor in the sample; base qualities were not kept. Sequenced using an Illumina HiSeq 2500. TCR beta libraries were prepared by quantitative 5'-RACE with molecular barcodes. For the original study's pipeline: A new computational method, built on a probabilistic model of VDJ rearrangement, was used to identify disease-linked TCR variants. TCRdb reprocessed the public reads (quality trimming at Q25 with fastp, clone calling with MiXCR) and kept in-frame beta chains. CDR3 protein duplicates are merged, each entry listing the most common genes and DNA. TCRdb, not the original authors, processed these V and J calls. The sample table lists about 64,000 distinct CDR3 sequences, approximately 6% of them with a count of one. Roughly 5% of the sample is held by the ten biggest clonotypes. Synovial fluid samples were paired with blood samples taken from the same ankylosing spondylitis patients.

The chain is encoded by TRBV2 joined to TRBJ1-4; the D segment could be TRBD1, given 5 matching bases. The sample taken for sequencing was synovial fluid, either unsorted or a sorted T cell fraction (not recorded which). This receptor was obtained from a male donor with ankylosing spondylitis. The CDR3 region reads CASSEALALGLEKLFF. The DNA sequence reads TGTGCCAGCAGTGAAGCGCTTGCCTTGGGGCTTGAAAAACTGTTTTTT.